These 8 T cell receptor beta chains were all obtained from the same sample, sequenced in a study of blood T cell repertoires in COVID-19. Sequencing was performed with immunoSEQ multiplex PCR; in TCRdb, only in-frame clones are kept and a portion is missing. The data hold some 200,000 clones, with 75% to 90% observed a single time. Sequenced input: peripheral blood. The origin of the receptors is a woman in her sixties with acute or convalescent COVID-19.

The chain employs TRBV5-1 and TRBJ2-2, with D possibly TRBD1 on 5 matching bases. Trimming shortened V by 3 bases and J by 3 bases, and 12 bases separated the two germline ends. The CDR3 is 15 amino acids. CDR1 is SGHRS and CDR2 is YFSETQ in the germline V gene. The CDR3 here is CASSSLDSHTGELFF. In DNA, the CDR3 is TGCGCCAGCAGCTCATTAGACAGTCACACCGGGGAGCTGTTTTTT.

Only one count was recorded for this clone. The chain links TRBV6-5 to TRBJ2-1; maybe TRBD1 (6 bases). Germline loops: CDR1 MNHEY, CDR2 SVGAGI. Trimming took 6 bases from V and 9 from J, leaving 15 bases between them. The CDR3 is 13 residues long. This CDR3 is CASRPYGQIEQFF. The CDR3 DNA reads as TGTGCCAGCAGACCTTACGGACAGATTGAGCAGTTCTTC.

This sequence joins TRBV7-2 and TRBJ1-1, with D perhaps matching TRBD1 (6 bases). The CDR3 runs to 14 residues. CDR1 and CDR2 from the germline V gene are SGHTA and FQGNSA. V was clipped by 2 bases and J by 7 bases, with 14 bases between them. Here the CDR3 reads CASSLMTAGDEAFF. The CDR3 nucleotides read TGTGCCAGCAGCTTAATGACGGCAGGGGATGAAGCTTTCTTT.

This clone was observed a single time. V gene TRBV7-9 combines with J gene TRBJ2-7; maybe TRBD1 (5 bases). V was clipped by 8 bases and J by 0 bases, with 11 bases between them. This CDR3 region has 13 residues. Germline CDR1 SEHNR, CDR2 FQNEAQ (reference sequence). This chain's CDR3 is CASRDSISYEQYF. The CDR3 DNA is TGTGCCAGCCGAGACAGTATCTCCTACGAGCAGTACTTC.

The gene calls are TRBV19 and TRBJ1-1; 7 bases agree with TRBD1. The germline CDR1 and CDR2 sequences are LNHDA and SQIVND (reference sequence). This CDR3 contains 15 residues. V lost 6 bases, J lost 1 base, and 8 bases stayed unmatched. CDR3 nucleotides: TGTGCCAGTAGAGCCCTGGACAGGCGGAACACTGAAGCTTTCTTT. It codes for CASRALDRRNTEAFF.

The CDR3 nucleotides are TGTGCCAGCTCACCCCGGACAGGGGAGGGTTCACCCCTCCACTTT. Protein: CASSPRTGEGSPLHF. The J gene is TRBJ1-6, the V gene TRBV18; 9 bases line up with TRBD1. This CDR3 spans 15 amino acids. Losses at the gene ends were 3 bases for V and 9 bases for J; bases not matched to a gene: 6. Germline CDR1 reads KGHSH; CDR2 reads LQKENI.

CDR3: CSVETGDSGNTIYF. The CDR3 DNA reads TGCAGCGTTGAAACAGGAGACTCTGGAAACACCATATATTTT. The rearrangement links TRBV29-1 to TRBJ1-3; TRBD1 is a possible D gene (5 bases). Trimming cost V 2 bases and J 0 bases, with 8 bases left between them. The CDR3 contains 14 residues. Germline loops: CDR1 SQVTM, CDR2 ANQGSEA.

V is TRBV1 and J is TRBJ1-5; the D call TRBD1 from the table was never checked on the DNA. TRBV1 corresponds to a pseudogene. This CDR3 region has 15 residues. This CDR3 reads CTSSQDGRALQPQHF. The CDR3 DNA reads TGCACCAGCAGCCAAGATGGCAGGGCCCTACAGCCCCAGCATTTT.